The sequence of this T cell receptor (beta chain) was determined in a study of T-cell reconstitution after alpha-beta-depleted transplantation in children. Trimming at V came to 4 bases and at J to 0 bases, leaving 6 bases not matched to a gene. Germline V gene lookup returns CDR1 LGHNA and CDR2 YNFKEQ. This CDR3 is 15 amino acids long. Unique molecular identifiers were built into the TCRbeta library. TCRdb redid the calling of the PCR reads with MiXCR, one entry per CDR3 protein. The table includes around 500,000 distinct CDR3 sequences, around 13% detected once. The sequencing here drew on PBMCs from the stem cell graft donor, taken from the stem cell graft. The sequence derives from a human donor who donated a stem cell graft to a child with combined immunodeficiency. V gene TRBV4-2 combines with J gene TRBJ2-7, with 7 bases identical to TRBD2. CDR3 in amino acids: CASSPGLADSYEQYF. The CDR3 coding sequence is TGTGCCAGCAGCCCGGGGCTAGCGGACTCCTACGAGCAGTACTTC.